The 22 T cell receptor beta chains listed next were all sequenced from one sample in a study of PD-L1 blockade in urothelial cancer. The repertoire was sequenced with immunoSEQ multiplex PCR; TCRdb's copy has only in-frame clones and lacks some. In the table there are 37,000 or so clones, 82% of which are singletons. Source: PBMCs, taken around atezolizumab (anti-PD-L1) treatment. The receptors here all came from a man aged 55 to 69 with urothelial cancer.

V usage is TRBV4-2 and J usage is TRBJ2-7; TRBD1 aligns across 8 bases. The V gene's germline CDR1 is LGHNA and CDR2 YNFKEQ. The V segment lost 1 base and the J segment 5 bases; nucleotides outside the gene matches: 4. The CDR3 is made up of 14 amino acids. CDR3 bases: TGTGCCAGCAGCCAAGGCAGGGGGCTCAACGAGCAGTACTTC. Protein sequence: CASSQGRGLNEQYF.

The chain has TRBV11-2 and TRBJ2-4; the match to TRBD1 covers 9 bases. Germline V gene lookup returns CDR1 SGHAT and CDR2 FQNNGV. The CDR3 consists of 17 residues. The V segment lost 5 bases and the J segment 0 bases; nucleotides outside the gene matches: 8. CDR3 amino acids: CASSMVDRGLAKNIQYF. The CDR3 DNA sequence: TGTGCCAGCAGCATGGTGGACAGGGGCCTAGCCAAAAACATTCAGTACTTC.

This clone was picked up one time. DNA of the CDR3: TGCGCCAGCAGCCCCGGGGTAGCGGCCGACAATGAGCAGTTCTTC. Encoded protein: CASSPGVAADNEQFF. The chain uses TRBV4-1 and TRBJ2-1; perhaps TRBD2 as D (6 bases). In germline, CDR1 is MGHRA, CDR2 YSYEKL. The CDR3 is made up of 15 amino acids. With 4 bases removed from V and 5 bases from J, the gap between germline ends came to 15 bases.

This clone was counted a single time. The J gene is TRBJ1-6, the V gene TRBV30, with 12 bases lining up with TRBD1. Germline V lookup: CDR1 GTSNPN, CDR2 SVGIG (reference sequence). This CDR3 region has 21 residues. V shed 0 bases and J 7 bases; nucleotides not matched to a gene: 19. The CDR3 here is CAWSVKGEMGQGAIKNSPLHF. The CDR3, as DNA: TGTGCCTGGAGTGTAAAAGGGGAAATGGGACAGGGGGCGATAAAGAATTCACCCCTCCACTTT.

The V gene is TRBV28, the J gene TRBJ2-3; D gene ambiguous. Germline V gene lookup returns CDR1 MDHEN and CDR2 SYDVKM. V was trimmed by 5 bases and J by 8 bases, leaving 17 bases between them. The CDR3 runs to 14 residues. In DNA, the CDR3 is TGTGCCAGCAGTCCCATGAGTGGGTCGGGTACGCAGTATTTT. It translates to CASSPMSGSGTQYF.

The chain links TRBV28 to TRBJ1-2; 8 positions agree with TRBD1. The germline V gene has CDR1 MDHEN and CDR2 SYDVKM. V gave up 6 bases and J gave up 8 bases; unmatched junction bases: 14. The CDR3 loop spans 15 amino acids. Written as DNA, the CDR3 is TGTGCCAGCAGAGGATTTAGGACAGGGCCCAGGGGCTACACCTTC. Translation: CASRGFRTGPRGYTF.

This clone was picked up one time. The V gene is TRBV7-2, the J gene TRBJ2-6, with a weak D call TRBD2 (5 bases). The CDR3 is made up of 15 amino acids. Germline CDR1 SGHTA, CDR2 FQGNSA. Trimming left V 4 bases short and J 2 bases short, with 9 bases between. The CDR3 DNA is TGTGCCAGCAGCTCGGGGATAACTGGGGCCAACGTCCTGACTTTC. It translates to CASSSGITGANVLTF.

The chain carries TRBV7-9 and TRBJ1-2; D might be TRBD1 (5 bases). This CDR3 contains 13 residues. Germline loops: CDR1 SEHNR, CDR2 FQNEAQ (reference sequence). Trimming removed 5 bases from V and 4 bases from J, with 11 bases in between. Here the CDR3 DNA reads TGTGCCAGCAGCCCGACAGCGGGCTATGGCTACACCTTC. It is translated as CASSPTAGYGYTF.

This clone has a handful of counts. The V and J genes are TRBV7-9 and TRBJ1-1, with 10 bases aligning to TRBD1. J was trimmed by 8 bases and V by 7 bases; bases with no gene match: 10. Germline V lookup: CDR1 SEHNR, CDR2 FQNEAQ (reference sequence). This CDR3 is built from 14 residues. The CDR3 region is CASTPGTGEEEAFF. For the CDR3, the DNA is TGTGCCAGCACCCCGGGGACAGGGGAAGAGGAAGCTTTCTTT.

This chain links TRBV7-8 with TRBJ2-2; D remains ambiguous. The CDR3 extends over 12 amino acids. The germline V gene has CDR1 SGHVS and CDR2 FQNEAQ. V lost 5 bases and J lost 4, with 5 bases in between. CDR3 coding DNA: TGTGCCAGCAGCCTCCCCACCGGGGAGCTGTTTTTT. This codes for CASSLPTGELFF.

The genes are TRBV18 and TRBJ2-2, with 7 bases fitting TRBD2. After removal of 2 bases from V and 6 bases from J, the junction contained 3 bases not matched to a gene. The germline gives CDR1 KGHSH, CDR2 LQKENI. The CDR3 totals 14 residues. Written as DNA, the CDR3 is TGTGCCAGCTCACCATTTAGCGGGCCCGGGGAGCTGTTTTTT. It translates to CASSPFSGPGELFF.

This clone was recorded only once. The V call is TRBV6-5, the J call TRBJ1-1; a weak D match, TRBD1 (5 bases). Looked up from germline, CDR1 is MNHEY and CDR2 is SVGAGI. V lost 6 bases, J lost 1 base, and 12 bases lay in between. The CDR3 is 14 residues long. DNA of the CDR3: TGTGCCAGCAGACCCACAGGAGAGAACACTGAAGCTTTCTTT. Its protein is CASRPTGENTEAFF.

The V gene is TRBV2, the J gene TRBJ2-3, with 7 positions matching TRBD2. Germline V gene lookup returns CDR1 SNHLY and CDR2 FYNNEI. Trimming removed 4 bases from V and 6 bases from J; junction bases left unmatched: 7. The CDR3 sequence is 14 residues long. CDR3 sequence reads: CASSGTRELDTQYF. DNA for the CDR3: TGTGCCAGCAGTGGGACTAGGGAGCTGGATACGCAGTATTTT.

This rearrangement joins TRBV5-1 to TRBJ1-2, with TRBD1 matching 9 bases. Germline V lookup: CDR1 SGHRS, CDR2 YFSETQ. V gave up 3 bases and J gave up 6 bases; unmatched junction bases: 12. The CDR3 loop spans 16 amino acids. The CDR3 DNA sequence: TGCGCCAGCAGCTGGGGCGAACCGGGACAGGGTGATGGCTACACCTTC. This translates into CASSWGEPGQGDGYTF.

The chain links TRBV21-1 to TRBJ1-5. TRBV21-1 has pseudogene status. This CDR3 is 17 amino acids long. The CDR3 is CASSKARSGYCNQPQHF. The DNA for the CDR3 is TGTGCCAGCAGCAAAGCTCGGTCGGGTTACTGCAATCAGCCCCAGCATTTT.

The rearrangement joins TRBV25-1 to TRBJ1-2, with D tentatively TRBD1 (6 bases). Germline CDR1 MGHDK, CDR2 SYGVNS. The V and J ends lost 0 bases and 4 bases respectively, with 15 bases between them. The CDR3 runs to 16 residues. The CDR3 DNA reads as TGTGCCAGCAGTGAATATGAAGGCGGGGGCTTCTATGGCTACACCTTC. Translation: CASSEYEGGGFYGYTF.

The chain links TRBV5-1 to TRBJ2-5, with D hard to call. From germline, CDR1 is SGHRS and CDR2 YFSETQ. The CDR3 covers 12 residues. CDR3 bases: TGCGCTGCGGAAAACCACCAAGAGACCCAGTACTTC. Amino acid sequence: CAAENHQETQYF.

The gene calls are TRBV1 and TRBJ2-2; the D call of TRBD2 is as the table states it, not checked on the DNA. TRBV1 is labeled a pseudogene. The CDR3 sequence is 15 residues long. CDR3: CTRQRGGPGTGELFF. As DNA, the CDR3 is TGCACCCGGCAGCGGGGGGGGCCGGGCACCGGGGAGCTGTTTTTT.

V usage is TRBV5-1 and J usage is TRBJ1-1, with D maybe TRBD1 (5 bases). There are 14 residues in the CDR3. The V gene's germline CDR1 is SGHRS and CDR2 YFSETQ. The germline V and J ends were trimmed by 3 bases and 10 bases, with 19 bases remaining between them. Here the CDR3 DNA reads TGCGCCAGCAGCTCGGGAGCCGGGACCCCCGGAGCTTTCTTT. This encodes CASSSGAGTPGAFF.

In its sample, this clone was seen a few times. This chain joins TRBV5-1 and TRBJ1-1, with a weak D call TRBD1 (6 bases). Trimming cost V 1 base and J 1 base, with 8 bases left between them. The CDR3 contains 14 residues. Germline V CDR1 and CDR2: SGHRS, YFSETQ. Written as DNA, the CDR3 is TGCGCCAGCAGCTTGCAGGGGACGAACACTGAAGCTTTCTTT. It codes for CASSLQGTNTEAFF.

This chain joins TRBV4-1 and TRBJ2-5; maybe TRBD2 (6 bases). This CDR3 has 14 residues. V shed 2 bases and J shed 2 bases, with 9 bases lying between them. Germline CDR1 is MGHRA and CDR2 is YSYEKL. CDR3 sequence (DNA): TGCGCCAGCAGCCAACCAGGAGGGCAAGAGACCCAGTACTTC. This codes for CASSQPGGQETQYF.

V and J are TRBV4-1 and TRBJ1-6, with TRBD1 matching over 8 bases. The junction had 7 bases not matched to a gene; V was cut back by 0 bases and J by 6 bases. The length of the CDR3 is 17 residues. From germline, CDR1 is MGHRA and CDR2 YSYEKL. In DNA, the CDR3 is TGCGCCAGCAGCCAAGATTCGGGCAGGGGGCTTAATTCACCCCTCCACTTT. Its translation: CASSQDSGRGLNSPLHF.